The source of this TCR beta chain is a study of T cells in localized non-small cell lung cancer. Findings and caveats of the study: Compared with tumor, uninvolved adjacent lung displayed greater T cell clonality, ranking highest overall. One tumor region alone was sequenced, and heterogeneity therefore remains possible.

Comments on this clone: Its antigen remains unidentified.

In each case, adjacent lung free of atypia was taken at least 2 cm from the tumor margin. The data were produced by immunoSEQ multiplex PCR, yet TCRdb's version contains in-frame clones alone and is incomplete. Of 1,500 or so clones in the sample, around 30% were seen once. From germline, CDR1 is ENHRY and CDR2 SYGVKD. The V end lost 6 bases, the J end lost 5 bases, and 19 bases lay between the germline ends. This CDR3 is 15 amino acids long. The TCR originated in a man aged 35 to 70 with stage II squamous cell lung carcinoma. Specimen: normal lung tissue next to the tumor, collected before any cancer treatment. V and J are TRBV10-3 and TRBJ2-5; a possible D gene is TRBD2 (6 bases). The CDR3 region is CAISPFPEGLETQYF. DNA of the CDR3: TGTGCCATCAGCCCTTTCCCGGAGGGCCTGGAGACCCAGTACTTC.